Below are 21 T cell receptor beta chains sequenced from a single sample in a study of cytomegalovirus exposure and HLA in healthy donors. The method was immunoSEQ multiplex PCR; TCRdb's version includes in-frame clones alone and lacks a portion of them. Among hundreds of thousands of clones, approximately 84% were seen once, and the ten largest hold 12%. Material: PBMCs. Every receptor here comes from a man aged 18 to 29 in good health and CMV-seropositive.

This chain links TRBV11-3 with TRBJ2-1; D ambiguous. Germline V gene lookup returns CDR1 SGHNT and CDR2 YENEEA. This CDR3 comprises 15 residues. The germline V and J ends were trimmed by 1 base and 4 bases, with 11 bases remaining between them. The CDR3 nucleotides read TGTGCCAGCAGCTTAGGTAAGGGAAGGTACAATGAGCAGTTCTTC. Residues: CASSLGKGRYNEQFF.

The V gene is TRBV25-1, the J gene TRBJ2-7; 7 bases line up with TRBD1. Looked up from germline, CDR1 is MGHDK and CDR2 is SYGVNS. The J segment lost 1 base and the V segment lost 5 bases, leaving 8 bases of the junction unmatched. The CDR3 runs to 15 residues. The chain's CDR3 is CASSPGTAHSYEQYF. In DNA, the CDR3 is TGTGCCAGCAGTCCCGGGACAGCGCATTCCTACGAGCAGTACTTC.

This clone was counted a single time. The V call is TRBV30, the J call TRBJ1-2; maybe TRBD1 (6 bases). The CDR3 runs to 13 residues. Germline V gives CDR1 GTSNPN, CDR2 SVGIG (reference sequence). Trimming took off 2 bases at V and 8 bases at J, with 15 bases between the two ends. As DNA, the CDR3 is TGTGCCTGGAGTTCAGGGGCGGGCCGAGGCTACACCTTC. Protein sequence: CAWSSGAGRGYTF.

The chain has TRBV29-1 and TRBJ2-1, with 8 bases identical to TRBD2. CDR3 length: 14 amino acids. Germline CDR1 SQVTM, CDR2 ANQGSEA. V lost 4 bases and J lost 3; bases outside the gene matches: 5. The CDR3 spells CSVVGGRFYNEQFF. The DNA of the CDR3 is TGCAGCGTTGTCGGCGGGAGGTTCTACAATGAGCAGTTCTTC.

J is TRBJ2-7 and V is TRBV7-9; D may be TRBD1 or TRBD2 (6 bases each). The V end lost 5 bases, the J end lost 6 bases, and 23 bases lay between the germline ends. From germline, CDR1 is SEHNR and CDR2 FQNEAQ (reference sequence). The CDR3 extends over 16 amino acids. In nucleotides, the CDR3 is TGTGCCAGCAGCCCTACGGGGGCTAGGGGGTATGGCGAGCAGTACTTC. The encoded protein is CASSPTGARGYGEQYF.

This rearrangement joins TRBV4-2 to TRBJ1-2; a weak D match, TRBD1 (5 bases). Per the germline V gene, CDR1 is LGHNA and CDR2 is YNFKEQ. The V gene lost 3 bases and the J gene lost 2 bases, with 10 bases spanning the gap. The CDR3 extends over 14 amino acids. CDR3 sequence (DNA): TGTGCCAGCAGCCAGGGGGAGGGAAACTATGGCTACACCTTC. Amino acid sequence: CASSQGEGNYGYTF.

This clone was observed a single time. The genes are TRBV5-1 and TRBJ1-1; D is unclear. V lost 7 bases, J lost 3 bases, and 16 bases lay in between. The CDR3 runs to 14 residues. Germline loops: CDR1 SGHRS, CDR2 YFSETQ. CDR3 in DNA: TGCGCCAGCCTACTTCGACCTTGGGACACTGAAGCTTTCTTT. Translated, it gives CASLLRPWDTEAFF. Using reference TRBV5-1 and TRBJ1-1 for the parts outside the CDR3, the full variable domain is KAGVTQTPRYLIKTRGQQVTLSCSPISGHRSVSWYQQTPGQGLQFLFEYFSETQRNKGNFPGRFSGRQFSNSRSEMNVSTLELGDSALYLCASLLRPWDTEAFFGQGTRLTVV.

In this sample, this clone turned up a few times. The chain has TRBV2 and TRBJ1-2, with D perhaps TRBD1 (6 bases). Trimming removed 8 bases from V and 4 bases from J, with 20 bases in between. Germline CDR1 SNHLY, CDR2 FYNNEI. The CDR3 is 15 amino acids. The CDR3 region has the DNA TGTGCCAGCGTCTCGGGGGGCTTTCAGAGCTATGGCTACACCTTC. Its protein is CASVSGGFQSYGYTF.

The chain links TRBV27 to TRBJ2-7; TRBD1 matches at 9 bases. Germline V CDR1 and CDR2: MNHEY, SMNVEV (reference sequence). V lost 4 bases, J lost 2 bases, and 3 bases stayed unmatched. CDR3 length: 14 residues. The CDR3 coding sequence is TGTGCCAGCAGTTACACAGGGGGCACCTACGAGCAGTACTTC. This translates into CASSYTGGTYEQYF.

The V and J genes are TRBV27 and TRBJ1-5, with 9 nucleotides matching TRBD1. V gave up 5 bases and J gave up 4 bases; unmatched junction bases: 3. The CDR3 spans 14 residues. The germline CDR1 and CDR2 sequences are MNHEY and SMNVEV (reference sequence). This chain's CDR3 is CASSDRGGNQPQHF. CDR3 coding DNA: TGTGCCAGCAGTGACAGGGGGGGGAATCAGCCCCAGCATTTT.

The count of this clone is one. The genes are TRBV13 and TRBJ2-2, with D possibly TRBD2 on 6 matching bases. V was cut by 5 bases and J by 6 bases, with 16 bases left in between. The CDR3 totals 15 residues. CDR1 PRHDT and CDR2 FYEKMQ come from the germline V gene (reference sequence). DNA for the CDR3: TGTGCCAGCAGCCCCTGGGGGGACGGTTCCGGGGAGCTGTTTTTT. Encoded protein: CASSPWGDGSGELFF.

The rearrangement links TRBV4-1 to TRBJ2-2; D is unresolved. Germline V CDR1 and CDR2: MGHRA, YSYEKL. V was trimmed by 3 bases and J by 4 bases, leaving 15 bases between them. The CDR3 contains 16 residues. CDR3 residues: CASSQWGTLGTGELFF. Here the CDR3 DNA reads TGCGCCAGCAGCCAGTGGGGAACATTAGGCACCGGGGAGCTGTTTTTT.

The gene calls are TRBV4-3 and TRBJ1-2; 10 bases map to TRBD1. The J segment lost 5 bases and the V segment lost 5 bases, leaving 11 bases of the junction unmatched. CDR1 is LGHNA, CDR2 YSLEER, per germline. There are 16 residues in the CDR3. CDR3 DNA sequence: TGCGCCAGCAGCATACAGGGGGACAGGGGAGGGTATGGCTACACCTTC. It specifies CASSIQGDRGGYGYTF.

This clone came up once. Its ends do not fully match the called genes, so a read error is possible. CDR3 in DNA: TGTGCCAGCAGTATATGGACAGCTGGCAGCTATGGCTACACCTTC. Protein: CASSIWTAGSYGYTF. The chain couples TRBV28 to TRBJ1-2, with a possible D match to TRBD1 (6 bases). CDR1 and CDR2 (germline): MDHEN, SYDVKM. The CDR3 totals 15 residues.

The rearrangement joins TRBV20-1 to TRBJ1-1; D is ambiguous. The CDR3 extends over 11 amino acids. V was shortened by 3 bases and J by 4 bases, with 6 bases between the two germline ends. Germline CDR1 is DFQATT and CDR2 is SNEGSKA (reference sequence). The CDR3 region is CSASVGTEAFF. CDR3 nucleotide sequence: TGCAGTGCTAGCGTTGGCACTGAAGCTTTCTTT.

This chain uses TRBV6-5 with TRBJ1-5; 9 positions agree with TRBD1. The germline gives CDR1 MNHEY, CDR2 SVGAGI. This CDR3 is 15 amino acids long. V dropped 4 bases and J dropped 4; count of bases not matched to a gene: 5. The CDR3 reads CASSSTGTGNQPQHF. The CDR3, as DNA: TGTGCCAGCAGTTCAACCGGGACAGGGAATCAGCCCCAGCATTTT.

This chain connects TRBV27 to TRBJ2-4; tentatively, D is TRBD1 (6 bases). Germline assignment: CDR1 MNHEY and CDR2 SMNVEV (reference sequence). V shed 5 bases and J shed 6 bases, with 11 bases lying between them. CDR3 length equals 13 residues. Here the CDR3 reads CASSPADRNIQYF. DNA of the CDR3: TGTGCCAGCAGTCCGGCGGACAGAAACATTCAGTACTTC.

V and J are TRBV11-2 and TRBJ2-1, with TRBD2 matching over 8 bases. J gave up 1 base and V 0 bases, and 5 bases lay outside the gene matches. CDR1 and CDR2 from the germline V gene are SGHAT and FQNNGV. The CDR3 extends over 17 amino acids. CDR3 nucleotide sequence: TGTGCCAGCAGCTTAGATCTTAAGCGGGGGTCCTACAATGAGCAGTTCTTC. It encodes CASSLDLKRGSYNEQFF.

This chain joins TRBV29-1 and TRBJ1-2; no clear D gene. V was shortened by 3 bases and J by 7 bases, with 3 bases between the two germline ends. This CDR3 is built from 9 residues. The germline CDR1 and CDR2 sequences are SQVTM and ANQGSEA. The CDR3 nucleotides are TGCAGCGTTGACAGTGGCTACACCTTC. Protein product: CSVDSGYTF.

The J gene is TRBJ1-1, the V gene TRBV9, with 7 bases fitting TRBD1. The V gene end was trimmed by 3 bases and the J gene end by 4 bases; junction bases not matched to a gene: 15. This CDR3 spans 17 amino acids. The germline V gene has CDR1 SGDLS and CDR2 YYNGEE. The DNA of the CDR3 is TGTGCCAGCAGCGGACGACAGGGAACCCAGTGGGGCACTGAAGCTTTCTTT. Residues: CASSGRQGTQWGTEAFF.

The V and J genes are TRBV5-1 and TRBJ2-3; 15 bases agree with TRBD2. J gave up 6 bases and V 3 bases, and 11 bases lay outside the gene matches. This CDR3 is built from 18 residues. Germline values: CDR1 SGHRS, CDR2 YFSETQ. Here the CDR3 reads CASSYGGLAGGSSDTQYF. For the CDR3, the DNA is TGCGCCAGCAGCTATGGTGGACTAGCGGGAGGGTCATCCGATACGCAGTATTTT.